This T cell receptor (beta chain) was captured by sequencing in a study of immune evolution from preneoplasia to lung adenocarcinoma. This clone has only a few counts. Its target is not known. Two lung cancer pathologists independently confirmed each histologic diagnosis. General observations from the study: Normal lung had highest clonality; later lesions appeared denser, more diverse.

The J segment lost 3 bases and the V segment lost 5 bases, leaving 4 bases of the junction unmatched. The CDR3 runs 15 residues. CDR1 is SGHVS and CDR2 is FNYEAQ in the germline V gene. TCRdb's table, derived via immunoSEQ multiplex PCR, lists solely in-frame clones and lacks some. The data contain about 5,000 clones, just under 85% of them singletons. The chain couples TRBV7-6 to TRBJ2-1; the match to TRBD1 covers 10 bases. Sequencing was carried out using FFPE adjacent normal lung tissue. This receptor was obtained from a donor at least 70 years old with lung adenocarcinoma. The chain's CDR3 is CASSVGQGDYNEQFF. CDR3 nucleotides: TGTGCCAGCAGCGTTGGACAGGGGGACTACAATGAGCAGTTCTTC. The complete variable domain, with remaining parts taken from reference TRBV7-6 and TRBJ2-1, reads GAGVSQSPRYKVTKRGQDVALRCDPISGHVSLYWYRQALGQGPEFLTYFNYEAQQDKSGLPNDRFSAERPEGSISTLTIQRTEQRDSAMYRCASSVGQGDYNEQFFGPGTRLTVL.